The clone carrying this T cell receptor (beta chain) has at least ten counts. Its antigen is unidentified. Generation of TCR cDNA used 5'RACE template switching (which added a universal primer site and UMIs). TCRdb fed the 5' RACE reads into MiXCR, producing one record per CDR3 protein. The data contain 340,000 or so distinct CDR3 sequences, around 12% of them singletons. Germline V gene sequence: CDR1 DFQATT, CDR2 SNEGSKA (reference sequence). J lost 1 base, V lost 6 bases, and 8 bases had no gene match. CDR3 length equals 15 residues. The source of the sample is a study of T cells after yellow fever vaccination. Whole-study findings and limits: Reappearance after the booster was observed for most primary-vaccination clones (roughly 95% CD4, more than 70% CD8). The CD4 compartment and the CD8 compartment contained a small share of clonotypes in common. Abundant clonotypes from the bulk population could get into FACS-sorted repertoires as contaminants.

This chain joins TRBV20-1 and TRBJ2-3, with TRBD1 matching over 9 bases. The source is a man aged 18-30 years who received the YFV17D yellow fever vaccine. Sequences were derived from CD4+ T cells sorted from PBMCs, sampled 15 days after the yellow fever booster vaccination. CDR3 bases: TGCAGTGCCGTCGCGGACAGGGGCGGCACAGATACGCAGTATTTT. Amino acid sequence: CSAVADRGGTDTQYF.